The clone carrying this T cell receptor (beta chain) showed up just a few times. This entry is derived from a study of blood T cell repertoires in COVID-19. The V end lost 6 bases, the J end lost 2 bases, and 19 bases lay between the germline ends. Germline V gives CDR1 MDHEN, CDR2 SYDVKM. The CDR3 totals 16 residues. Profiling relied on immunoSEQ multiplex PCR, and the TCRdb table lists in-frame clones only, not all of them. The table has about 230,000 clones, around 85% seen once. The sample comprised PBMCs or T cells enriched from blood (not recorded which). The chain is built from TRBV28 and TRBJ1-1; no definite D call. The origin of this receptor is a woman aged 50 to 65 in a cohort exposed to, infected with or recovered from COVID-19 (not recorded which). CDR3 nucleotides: TGTGCCAGCAGCCCCCTACAGAGAACCATAAACACTGAAGCTTTCTTT. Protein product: CASSPLQRTINTEAFF.